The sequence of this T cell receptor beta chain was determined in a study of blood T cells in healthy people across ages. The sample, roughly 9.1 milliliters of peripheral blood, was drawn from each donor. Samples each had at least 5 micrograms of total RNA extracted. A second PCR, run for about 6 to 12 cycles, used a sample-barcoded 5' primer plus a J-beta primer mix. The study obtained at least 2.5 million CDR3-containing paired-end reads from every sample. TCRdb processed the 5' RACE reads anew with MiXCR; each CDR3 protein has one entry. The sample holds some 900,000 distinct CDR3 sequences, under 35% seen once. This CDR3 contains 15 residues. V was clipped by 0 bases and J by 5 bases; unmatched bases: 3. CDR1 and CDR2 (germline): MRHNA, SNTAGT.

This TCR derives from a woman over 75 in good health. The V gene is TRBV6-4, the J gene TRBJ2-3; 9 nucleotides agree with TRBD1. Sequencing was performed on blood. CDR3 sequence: CASSDSGTGRDTQYF. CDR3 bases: TGTGCCAGCAGTGACTCCGGGACAGGGAGAGATACGCAGTATTTT.